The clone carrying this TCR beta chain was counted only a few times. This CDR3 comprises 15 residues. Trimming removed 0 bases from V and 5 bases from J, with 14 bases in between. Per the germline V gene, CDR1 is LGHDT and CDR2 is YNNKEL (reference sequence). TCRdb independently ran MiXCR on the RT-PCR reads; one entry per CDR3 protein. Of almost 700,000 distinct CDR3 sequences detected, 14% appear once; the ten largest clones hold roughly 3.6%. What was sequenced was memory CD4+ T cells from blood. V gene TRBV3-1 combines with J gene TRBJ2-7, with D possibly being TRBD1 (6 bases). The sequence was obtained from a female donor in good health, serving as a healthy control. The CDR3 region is CASSQDLGRGDEQYF. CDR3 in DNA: TGTGCCAGCAGCCAAGATTTGGGCAGGGGTGACGAGCAGTACTTC.